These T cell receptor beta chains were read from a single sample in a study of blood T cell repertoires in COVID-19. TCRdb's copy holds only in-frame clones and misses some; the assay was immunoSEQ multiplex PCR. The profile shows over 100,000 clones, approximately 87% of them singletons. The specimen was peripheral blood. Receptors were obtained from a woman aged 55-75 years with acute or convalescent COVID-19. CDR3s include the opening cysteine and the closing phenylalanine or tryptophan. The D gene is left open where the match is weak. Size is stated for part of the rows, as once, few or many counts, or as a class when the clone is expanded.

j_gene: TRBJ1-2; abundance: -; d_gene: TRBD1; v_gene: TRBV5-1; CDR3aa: CASSEYPTGGYGYTF; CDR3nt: TGCGCCAGCAGCGAGTACCCGACAGGGGGCTATGGCTACACCTTC
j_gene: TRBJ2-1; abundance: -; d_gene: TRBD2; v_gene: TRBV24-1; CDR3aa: CATSGPTRTAGEYNEQFF; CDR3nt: TGTGCCACCAGTGGGCCCACGCGAACCGCGGGGGAGTACAATGAGCAGTTCTTC
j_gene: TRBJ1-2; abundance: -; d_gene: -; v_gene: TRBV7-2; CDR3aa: CASSSSGGTYGYTF; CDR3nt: TGTGCCAGCAGCTCCAGTGGAGGGACCTATGGCTACACCTTC
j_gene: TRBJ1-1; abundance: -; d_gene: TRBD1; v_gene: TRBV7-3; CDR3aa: CASSLTGTGKGTEAFF; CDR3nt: TGTGCCAGCAGCTTAACGGGGACAGGGAAGGGGACTGAAGCTTTCTTT
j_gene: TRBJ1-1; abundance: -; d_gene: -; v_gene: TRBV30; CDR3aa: CAWRGGPNTEAFF; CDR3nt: TGTGCCTGGAGGGGGGGGCCGAACACTGAAGCTTTCTTT
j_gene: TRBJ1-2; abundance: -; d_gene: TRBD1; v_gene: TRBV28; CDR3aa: CASRNFGQGTYGYTF; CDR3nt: TGTGCCAGCAGAAATTTCGGACAGGGAACCTATGGCTACACCTTC
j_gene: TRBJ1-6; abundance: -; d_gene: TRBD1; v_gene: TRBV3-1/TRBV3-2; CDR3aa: CASSQGSEGALPLHF; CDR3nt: TGTGCCAGCAGCCAAGGATCAGAGGGGGCCCTGCCCCTCCACTTT
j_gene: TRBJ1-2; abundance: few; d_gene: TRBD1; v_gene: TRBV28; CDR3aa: CASSPQDRGANYGYTF; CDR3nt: TGTGCCAGCAGTCCACAGGACAGGGGAGCTAACTATGGCTACACCTTC
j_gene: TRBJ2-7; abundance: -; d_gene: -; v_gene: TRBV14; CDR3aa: CASSQGFRDEQYF; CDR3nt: TGTGCCAGCAGCCAAGGATTCAGGGACGAGCAGTACTTC
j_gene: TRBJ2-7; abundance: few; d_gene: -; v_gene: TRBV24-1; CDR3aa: CATSDSGDVNYEQYF; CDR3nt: TGTGCCACCAGTGATTCCGGTGATGTAAACTACGAGCAGTACTTC
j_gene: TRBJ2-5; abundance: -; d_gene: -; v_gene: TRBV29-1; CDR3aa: CSVSAGPQETQYF; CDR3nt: TGCAGCGTTTCCGCGGGGCCCCAAGAGACCCAGTACTTC
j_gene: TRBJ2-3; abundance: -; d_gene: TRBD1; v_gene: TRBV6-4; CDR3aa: CASSVRQGAWADTQYF; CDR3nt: TGTGCCAGCAGTGTAAGACAGGGGGCTTGGGCAGATACGCAGTATTTT
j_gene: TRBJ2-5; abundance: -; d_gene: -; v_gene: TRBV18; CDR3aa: CASSPRLGGMETQYF; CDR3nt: TGTGCCAGCTCACCACGGCTCGGCGGGATGGAGACCCAGTACTTC
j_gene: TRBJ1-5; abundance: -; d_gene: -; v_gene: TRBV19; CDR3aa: CASSSNGGGKYSNQPQHF; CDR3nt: TGTGCCAGTAGTTCCAATGGGGGGGGGAAATATAGCAATCAGCCCCAGCATTTT
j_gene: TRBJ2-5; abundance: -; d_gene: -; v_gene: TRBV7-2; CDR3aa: CASSSTAGGTQYF; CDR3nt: TGTGCCAGCAGCTCGACGGCGGGTGGGACCCAGTACTTC
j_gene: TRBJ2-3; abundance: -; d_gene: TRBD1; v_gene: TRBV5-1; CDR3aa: CASSLGQGSTDTQYF; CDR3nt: TGCGCCAGCAGCTTGGGACAGGGGAGCACAGATACGCAGTATTTT
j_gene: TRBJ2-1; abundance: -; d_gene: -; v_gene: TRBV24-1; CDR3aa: CATSAPHYNEQFF; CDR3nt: TGTGCCACCAGTGCCCCCCACTACAATGAGCAGTTCTTC
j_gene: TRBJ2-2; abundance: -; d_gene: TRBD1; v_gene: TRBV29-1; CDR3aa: CSVTGGANTGELFF; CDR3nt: TGCAGCGTTACAGGGGGCGCGAACACCGGGGAGCTGTTTTTT
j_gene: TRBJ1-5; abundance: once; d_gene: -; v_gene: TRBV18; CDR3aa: CASSPEAEGQPQHF; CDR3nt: TGTGCCAGCTCACCTGAAGCGGAAGGGCAGCCCCAGCATTTT
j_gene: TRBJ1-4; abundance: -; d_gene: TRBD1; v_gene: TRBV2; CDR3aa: CASIWDRGNLREKLFF; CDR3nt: TGTGCCAGCATCTGGGACAGGGGAAACTTACGTGAAAAACTGTTTTTT
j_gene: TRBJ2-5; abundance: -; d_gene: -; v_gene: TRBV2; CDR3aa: CASIATLGRKTQYF; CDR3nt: TGTGCCAGCATCGCGACTTTGGGGAGAAAGACCCAGTACTTC
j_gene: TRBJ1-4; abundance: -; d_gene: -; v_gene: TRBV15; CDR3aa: CATEAANQKFF; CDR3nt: TGTGCCACCGAGGCGGCTAATCAAAAATTTTTT
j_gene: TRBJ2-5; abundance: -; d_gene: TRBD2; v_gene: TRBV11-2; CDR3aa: CASSPPGLGETQYF; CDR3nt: TGTGCCAGCAGCCCCCCCGGACTAGGCGAGACCCAGTACTTC
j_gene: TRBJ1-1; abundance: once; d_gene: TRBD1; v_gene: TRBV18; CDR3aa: CASSPGQGRMNTEAFF; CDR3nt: TGTGCCAGCTCACCCGGACAGGGCCGTATGAACACTGAAGCTTTCTTT
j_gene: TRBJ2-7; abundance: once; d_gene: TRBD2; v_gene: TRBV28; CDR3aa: CASSGLAPYEQYF; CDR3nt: TGTGCCAGCAGTGGACTAGCGCCTTACGAGCAGTACTTC
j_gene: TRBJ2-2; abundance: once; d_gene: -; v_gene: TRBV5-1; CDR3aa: CASSFRLMSGSDTGELFF; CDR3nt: TGCGCCAGCAGCTTTAGATTAATGTCGGGTTCGGACACCGGGGAGCTGTTTTTT
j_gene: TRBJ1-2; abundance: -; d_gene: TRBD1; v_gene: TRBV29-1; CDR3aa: CSVPRGYGYTF; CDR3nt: TGCAGCGTCCCCAGGGGGTATGGCTACACCTTC
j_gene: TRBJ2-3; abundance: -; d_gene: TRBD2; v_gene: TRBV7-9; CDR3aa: CASNIKKGTSGKRTDTQYF; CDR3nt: TGTGCCAGCAACATCAAGAAAGGGACTAGCGGGAAGAGGACAGATACGCAGTATTTT
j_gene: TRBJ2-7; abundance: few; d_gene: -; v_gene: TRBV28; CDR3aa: CASTLAGRSYEQYF; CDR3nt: TGTGCCAGCACCCTAGCCGGGCGCTCCTACGAGCAGTACTTC
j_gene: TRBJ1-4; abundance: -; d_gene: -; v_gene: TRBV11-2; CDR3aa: CASSLDSSMRKLFF; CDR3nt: TGTGCCAGCAGCTTAGACAGTTCAATGAGGAAACTGTTTTTT
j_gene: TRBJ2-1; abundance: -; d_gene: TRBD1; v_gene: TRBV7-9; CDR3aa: CASSLGRGFRDRVNEQFF; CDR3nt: TGTGCCAGCAGCTTAGGGAGGGGATTTAGGGACAGGGTCAATGAGCAGTTCTTC
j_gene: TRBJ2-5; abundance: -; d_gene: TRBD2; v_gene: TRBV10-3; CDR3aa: CAISRGGTQETQYF; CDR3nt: TGTGCCATCAGCCGGGGGGGTACACAAGAGACCCAGTACTTC
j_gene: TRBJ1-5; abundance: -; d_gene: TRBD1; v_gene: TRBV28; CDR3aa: CATLNRGRQPQHF; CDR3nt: TGTGCCACACTAAACAGGGGACGGCAGCCCCAGCATTTT
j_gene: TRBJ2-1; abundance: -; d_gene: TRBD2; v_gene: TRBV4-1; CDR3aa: CASSLLAGVSYNEQFF; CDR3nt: TGCGCCAGCAGCCTATTAGCGGGAGTCTCCTACAATGAGCAGTTCTTC
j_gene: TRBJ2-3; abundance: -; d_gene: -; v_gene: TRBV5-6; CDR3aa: CASSFEGGIDSTDTQYF; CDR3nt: TGTGCCAGCAGCTTTGAAGGGGGAATCGACAGCACAGATACGCAGTATTTT
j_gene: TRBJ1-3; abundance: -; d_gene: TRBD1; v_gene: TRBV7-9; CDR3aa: CASSLGVQGGPGNTIYF; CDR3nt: TGTGCCAGCAGCTTAGGAGTTCAGGGGGGCCCTGGAAACACCATATATTTT